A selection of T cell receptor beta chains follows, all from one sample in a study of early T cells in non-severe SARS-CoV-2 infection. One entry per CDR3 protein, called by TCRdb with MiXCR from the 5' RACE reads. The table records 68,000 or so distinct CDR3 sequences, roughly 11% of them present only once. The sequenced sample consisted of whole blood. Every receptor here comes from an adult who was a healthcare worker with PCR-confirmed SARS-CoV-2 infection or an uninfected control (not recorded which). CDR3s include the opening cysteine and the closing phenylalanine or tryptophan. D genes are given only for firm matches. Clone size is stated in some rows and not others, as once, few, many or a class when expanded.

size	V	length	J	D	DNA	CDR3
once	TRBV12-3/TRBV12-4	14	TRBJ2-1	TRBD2	TGTGCCAGCAGGCTAGCGGGAGGTTTCAGTGAGCAGTTCTTC	CASRLAGGFSEQFF
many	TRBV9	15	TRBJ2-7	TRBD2	TGTGCCAGCAGCCCACGACTAGCGGGGACCTACGAGCAGTACTTC	CASSPRLAGTYEQYF
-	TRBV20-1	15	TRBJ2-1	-	TGCAGTGCTAGTTTTCTTGACTCTGTGCGGAATGAGCAGTTCTTC	CSASFLDSVRNEQFF
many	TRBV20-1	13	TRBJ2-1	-	TGCAGTGCACCGCTAGGAAGGGGCAATGAGCAGTTCTTC	CSAPLGRGNEQFF
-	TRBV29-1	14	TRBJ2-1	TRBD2	TGCAGCGTTGCTTTGCGGGAGGGGTGGAATGAGCAGTTCTTC	CSVALREGWNEQFF
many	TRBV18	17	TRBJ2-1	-	TGTGCCAGCTCACCAACCTTCCGCCCTACTGAAAACAATGAGCAGTTCTTC	CASSPTFRPTENNEQFF
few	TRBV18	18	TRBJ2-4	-	TGTGCCAGCTCACCACCGTGGCAGGGAGAAAGAGCCAAAAACATTCAGTACTTC	CASSPPWQGERAKNIQYF
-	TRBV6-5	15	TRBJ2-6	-	TGTGCCAGCAGTTCGTCACTGGGTTGGGCCAACGTCCTGACTTTC	CASSSSLGWANVLTF
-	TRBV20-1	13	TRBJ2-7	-	TGCAGTGCTCTGAGAGCAGAGGTCTACGAGCAGTACTTC	CSALRAEVYEQYF
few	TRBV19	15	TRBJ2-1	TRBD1	TGTGCCAGTACCCCGACAGGGGTTAGCTACAATGAGCAGTTCTTC	CASTPTGVSYNEQFF
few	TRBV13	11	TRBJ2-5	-	TGTGCCAGCAGCTTCAAGGAGACCCAGTACTTC	CASSFKETQYF
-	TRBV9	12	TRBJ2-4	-	TGTGCCAGCAGCGAAAGGGGAAACATTCAGTACTTC	CASSERGNIQYF
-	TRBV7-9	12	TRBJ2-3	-	TGTGCCAGCAGCTTGGTCGCAGATACGCAGTATTTT	CASSLVADTQYF
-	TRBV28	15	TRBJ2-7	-	TGTGCCAGCAGTTTGGGTCAGTTCGGTTCCTACGAGCAGTACTTC	CASSLGQFGSYEQYF
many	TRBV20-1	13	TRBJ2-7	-	TGCAGTGCTAGAGAGGGACAAAGCTACGAGCAGTACTTC	CSAREGQSYEQYF
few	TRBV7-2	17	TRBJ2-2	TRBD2	TGTGCCAGCAGCTTAGATCGGACTAGCGGGGCCACCGGGGAGCTGTTTTTT	CASSLDRTSGATGELFF
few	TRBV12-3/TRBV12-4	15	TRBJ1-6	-	TGTGCCAGCAGGGGGGGGACGGAATTTAATTCACCCCTCCACTTT	CASRGGTEFNSPLHF
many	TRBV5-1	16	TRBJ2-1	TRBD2	TGCGCCAGCAGCTTGGCAAACACGGGAGGGCAGGATGAGCAGTTCTTC	CASSLANTGGQDEQFF
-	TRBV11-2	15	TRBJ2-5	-	TGTGCCAGCAGCTTAGTCCTGGGACGACAAGAGACCCAGTACTTC	CASSLVLGRQETQYF
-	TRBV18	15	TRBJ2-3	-	TGTGCCAGCTCACCACCGAGTGGAGCTTCAGATACGCAGTATTTT	CASSPPSGASDTQYF
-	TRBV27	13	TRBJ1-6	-	TGTGCCAGCGGGCGAATGGACAGAGACCGACTCCACTTT	CASGRMDRDRLHF
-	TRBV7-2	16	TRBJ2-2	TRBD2	TGTGCCAGCAGCTCTATGGGAGGGACGGTCACCGGGGAGCTGTTTTTT	CASSSMGGTVTGELFF
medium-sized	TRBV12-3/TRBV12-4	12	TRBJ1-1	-	TGTGCCAGCAGCAGACAGAACACTGAAGCTTTCTTT	CASSRQNTEAFF
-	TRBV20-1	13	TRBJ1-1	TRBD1	TGCAGTGCTTTGGACAGGGTTGATACCAAAGCTTTCTTT	CSALDRVDTKAFF
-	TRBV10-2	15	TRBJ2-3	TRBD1	TGCGCCAGCAGAGCAAACAGGGGTAGCACAGATACGCAGTATTTT	CASRANRGSTDTQYF
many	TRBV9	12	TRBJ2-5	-	TGTGCCAGCAGCCGCGCGCAAGAGACCCAGTACTTC	CASSRAQETQYF
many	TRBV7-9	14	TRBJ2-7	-	TGTGCCAGCAGCCCAGAAGAGAACTCCTACGAGCAGTACTTC	CASSPEENSYEQYF
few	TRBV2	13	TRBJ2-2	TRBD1	TGTGCCAGCAGTGGACAGGGGGCCGGGGAGCTGTTTTTT	CASSGQGAGELFF
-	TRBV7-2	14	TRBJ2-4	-	TGTGCCAGCAGCTTGGGGGGCCGCAGCAACATTCAGTACTTC	CASSLGGRSNIQYF
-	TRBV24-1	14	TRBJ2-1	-	TGTGCCACCAGAAGGGGCCTAGGGTACAATGAGCAGTTCTTC	CATRRGLGYNEQFF
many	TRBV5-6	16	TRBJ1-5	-	TGTGCCAGCAGTGAATCCCCCGGGGCAAGGGATCAGCCCCAGCATTTT	CASSESPGARDQPQHF
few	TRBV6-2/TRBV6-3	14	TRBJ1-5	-	TGTGCCAGCAGTTACGCGGGGGGCGGTCAGCCCCAGCATTTT	CASSYAGGGQPQHF
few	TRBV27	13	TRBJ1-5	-	TGTGCCAGCAGTTTTACAGCCCTTCAGCCCCAGCATTTT	CASSFTALQPQHF
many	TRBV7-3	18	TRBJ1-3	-	TGTGCCAGCAGCATACCCCCGGGACAATCACAGTCTGGAAACACCATATATTTT	CASSIPPGQSQSGNTIYF
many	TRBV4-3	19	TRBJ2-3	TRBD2	TGCGCCAGCAGCCAAGATCCCCGGGGAGCGGGGGGGGGCACAGATACGCAGTATTTT	CASSQDPRGAGGGTDTQYF
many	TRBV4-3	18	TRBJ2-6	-	TGCGCCAGCAGCCAAGATTATTCCCGGTGGACTGGGGCCAACGTCCTGACTTTC	CASSQDYSRWTGANVLTF
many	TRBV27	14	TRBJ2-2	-	TGTGCCAGCAAGGTCGGCGGGAACACCGGGGAGCTGTTTTTT	CASKVGGNTGELFF
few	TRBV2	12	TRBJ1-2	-	TGTGCCAGCAGATGGACAGTGGAGGGCTACACCTTC	CASRWTVEGYTF
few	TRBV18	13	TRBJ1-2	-	TGTGCCAGCTCACCCGGGGAAGACTATGGCTACACCTTC	CASSPGEDYGYTF
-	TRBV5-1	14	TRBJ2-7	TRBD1	TGCGCCAGCAGCACAGGACAGGGCAACTACGAGCAGTACTTC	CASSTGQGNYEQYF
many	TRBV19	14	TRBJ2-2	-	TGTGCCAGTAGTTTAAAGACAGACACCGGGGAGCTGTTTTTT	CASSLKTDTGELFF
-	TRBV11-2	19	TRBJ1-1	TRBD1	TGTGCCAGCAGCTTAGGTTTGAACAGGGGGAAAGGAAGAGTCACTGAAGCTTTCTTT	CASSLGLNRGKGRVTEAFF
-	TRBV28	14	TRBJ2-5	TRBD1	TGTGCCAGCAGCCGGGACAGGGCATTAGAGACCCAGTACTTC	CASSRDRALETQYF
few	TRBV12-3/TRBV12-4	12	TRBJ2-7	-	TGTGCCAGCACCCCGGTTTCTGGCGAGCAGTACTTC	CASTPVSGEQYF
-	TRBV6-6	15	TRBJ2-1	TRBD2	TGTGCCAGCAGCTACCTAGCGGGGGCCTCTAATGAGCAGTTCTTC	CASSYLAGASNEQFF